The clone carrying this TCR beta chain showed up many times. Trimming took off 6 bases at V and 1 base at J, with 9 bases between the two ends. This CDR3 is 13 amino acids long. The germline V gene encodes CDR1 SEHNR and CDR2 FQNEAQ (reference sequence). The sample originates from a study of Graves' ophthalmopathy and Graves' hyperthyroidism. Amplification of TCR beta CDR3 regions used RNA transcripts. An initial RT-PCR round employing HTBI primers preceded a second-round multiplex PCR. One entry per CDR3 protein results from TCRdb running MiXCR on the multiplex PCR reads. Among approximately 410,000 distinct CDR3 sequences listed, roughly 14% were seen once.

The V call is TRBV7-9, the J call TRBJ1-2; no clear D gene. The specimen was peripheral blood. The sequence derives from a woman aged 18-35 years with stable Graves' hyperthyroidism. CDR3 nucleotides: TGTGCCAGCAGTTTTATCAGTAACTATGGCTACACCTTC. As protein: CASSFISNYGYTF. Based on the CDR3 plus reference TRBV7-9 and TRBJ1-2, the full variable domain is DTGVSQNPRHKITKRGQNVTFRCDPISEHNRLYWYRQTLGQGPEFLTYFQNEAQLEKSRLLSDRFSAERPKGSFSTLEIQRTEQGDSAMYLCASSFISNYGYTFGSGTRLTVV.